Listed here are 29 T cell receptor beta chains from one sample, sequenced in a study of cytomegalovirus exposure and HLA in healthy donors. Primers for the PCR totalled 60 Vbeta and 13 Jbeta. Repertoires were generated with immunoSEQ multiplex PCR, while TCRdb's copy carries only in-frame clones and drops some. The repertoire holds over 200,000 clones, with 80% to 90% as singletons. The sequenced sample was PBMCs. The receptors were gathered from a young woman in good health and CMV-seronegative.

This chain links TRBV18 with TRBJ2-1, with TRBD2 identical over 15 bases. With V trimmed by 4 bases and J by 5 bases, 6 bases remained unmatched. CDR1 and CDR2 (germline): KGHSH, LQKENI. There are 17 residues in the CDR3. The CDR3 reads CASSLWTSGGANNEQFF. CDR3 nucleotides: TGTGCCAGCTCACTCTGGACTAGCGGGGGGGCAAACAATGAGCAGTTCTTC.

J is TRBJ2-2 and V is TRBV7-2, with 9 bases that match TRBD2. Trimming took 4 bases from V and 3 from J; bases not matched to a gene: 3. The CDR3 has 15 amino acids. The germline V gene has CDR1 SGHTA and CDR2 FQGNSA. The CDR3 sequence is CASSSLAGDTGELFF. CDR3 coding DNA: TGTGCCAGCAGCTCATTAGCGGGAGACACCGGGGAGCTGTTTTTT.

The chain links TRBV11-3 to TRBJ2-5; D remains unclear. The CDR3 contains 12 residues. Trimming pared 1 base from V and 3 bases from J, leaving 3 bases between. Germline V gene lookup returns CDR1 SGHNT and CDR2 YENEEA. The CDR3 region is CASSLAEETQYF. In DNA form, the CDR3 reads TGTGCCAGCAGCTTAGCAGAAGAGACCCAGTACTTC. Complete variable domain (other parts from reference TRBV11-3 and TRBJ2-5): EAGVVQSPRYKIIEKKQPVAFWCNPISGHNTLYWYLQNLGQGPELLIRYENEEAVDDSQLPKDRFSAERLKGVDSTLKIQPAELGDSAVYLCASSLAEETQYFGPGTRLLVL.

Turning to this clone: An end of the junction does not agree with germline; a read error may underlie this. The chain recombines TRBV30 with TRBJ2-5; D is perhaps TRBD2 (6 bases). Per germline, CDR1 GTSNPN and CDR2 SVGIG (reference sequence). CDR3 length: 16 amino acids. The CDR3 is CALSYAGLQWAVTQYF. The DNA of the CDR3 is TGTGCCTTGAGTTATGCGGGACTCCAGTGGGCTGTGACCCAGTACTTC.

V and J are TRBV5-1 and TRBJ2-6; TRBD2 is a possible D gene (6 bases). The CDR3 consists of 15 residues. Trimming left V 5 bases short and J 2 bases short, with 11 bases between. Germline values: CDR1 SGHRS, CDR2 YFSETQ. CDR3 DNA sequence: TGCGCCAGCAGTTGGGGGGTTCCTGGGGCCAACGTCCTGACTTTC. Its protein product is CASSWGVPGANVLTF.

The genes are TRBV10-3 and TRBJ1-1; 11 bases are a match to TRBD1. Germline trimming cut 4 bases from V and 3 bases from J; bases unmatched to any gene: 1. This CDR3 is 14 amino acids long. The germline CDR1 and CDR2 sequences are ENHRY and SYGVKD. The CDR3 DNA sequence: TGTGCCATCAGTGGGACAGGGGGCGACACTGAAGCTTTCTTT. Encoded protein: CAISGTGGDTEAFF.

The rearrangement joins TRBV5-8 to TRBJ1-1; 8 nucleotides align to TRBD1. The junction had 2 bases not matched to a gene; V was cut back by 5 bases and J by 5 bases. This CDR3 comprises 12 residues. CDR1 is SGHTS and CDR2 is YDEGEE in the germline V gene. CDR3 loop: CASRHRGTEAFF. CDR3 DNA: TGTGCCAGCAGACACAGGGGGACTGAAGCTTTCTTT.

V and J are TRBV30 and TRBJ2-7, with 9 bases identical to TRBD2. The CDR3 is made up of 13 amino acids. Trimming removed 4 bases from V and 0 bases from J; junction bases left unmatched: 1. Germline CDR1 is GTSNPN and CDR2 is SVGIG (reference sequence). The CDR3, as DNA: TGTGCCTGGACTAGCGGGGTCTCCTACGAGCAGTACTTC. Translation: CAWTSGVSYEQYF.

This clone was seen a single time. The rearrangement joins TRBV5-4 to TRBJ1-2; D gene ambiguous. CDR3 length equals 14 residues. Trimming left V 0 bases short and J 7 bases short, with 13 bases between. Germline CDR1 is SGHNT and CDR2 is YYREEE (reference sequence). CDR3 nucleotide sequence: TGTGCCAGCAGCTTGGGCCCAAGGGCGGGTGGCTACACCTTC. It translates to CASSLGPRAGGYTF.

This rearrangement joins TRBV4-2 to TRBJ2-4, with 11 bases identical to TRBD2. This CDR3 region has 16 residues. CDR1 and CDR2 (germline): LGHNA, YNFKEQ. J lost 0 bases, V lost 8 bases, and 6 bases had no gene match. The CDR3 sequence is CASSSSGGIAKNIQYF. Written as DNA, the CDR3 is TGTGCCAGCTCTTCTAGCGGGGGGATAGCCAAAAACATTCAGTACTTC.

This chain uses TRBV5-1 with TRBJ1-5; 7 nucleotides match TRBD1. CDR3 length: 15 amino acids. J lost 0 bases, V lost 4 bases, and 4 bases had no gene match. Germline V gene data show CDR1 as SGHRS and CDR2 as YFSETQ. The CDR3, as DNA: TGCGCCAGCAGCCTGGGGGACAGTAGCAATCAGCCCCAGCATTTT. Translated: CASSLGDSSNQPQHF. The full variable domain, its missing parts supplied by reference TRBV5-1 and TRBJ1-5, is KAGVTQTPRYLIKTRGQQVTLSCSPISGHRSVSWYQQTPGQGLQFLFEYFSETQRNKGNFPGRFSGRQFSNSRSEMNVSTLELGDSALYLCASSLGDSSNQPQHFGDGTRLSIL.

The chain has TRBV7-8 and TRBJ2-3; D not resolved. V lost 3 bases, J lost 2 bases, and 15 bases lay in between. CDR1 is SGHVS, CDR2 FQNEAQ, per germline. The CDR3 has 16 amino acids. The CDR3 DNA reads TGTGCCAGCAGCTTCGCGCGTACCGATTACACAGATACGCAGTATTTT. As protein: CASSFARTDYTDTQYF.

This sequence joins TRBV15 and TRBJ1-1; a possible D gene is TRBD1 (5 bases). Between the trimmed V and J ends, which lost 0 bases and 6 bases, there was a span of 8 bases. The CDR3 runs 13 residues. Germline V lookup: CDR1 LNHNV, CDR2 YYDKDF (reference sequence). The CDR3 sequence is CATSRDSGAEAFF. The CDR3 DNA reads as TGTGCCACCAGCAGAGATTCGGGGGCTGAAGCTTTCTTT.

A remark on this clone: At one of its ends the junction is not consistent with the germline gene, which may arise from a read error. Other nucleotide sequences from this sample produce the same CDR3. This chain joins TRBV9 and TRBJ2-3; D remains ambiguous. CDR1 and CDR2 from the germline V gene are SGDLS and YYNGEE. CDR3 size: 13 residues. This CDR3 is CASSVGRTDTQYF. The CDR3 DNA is TGCGCCAGCAGCGTAGGGCGCACAGATACGCAGTATTTT.

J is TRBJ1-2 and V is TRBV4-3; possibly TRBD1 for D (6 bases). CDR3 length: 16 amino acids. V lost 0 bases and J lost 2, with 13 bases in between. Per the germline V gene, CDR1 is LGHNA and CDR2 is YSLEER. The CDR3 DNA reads TGCGCCAGCAGCCAAGATGACGGACAGACAAACTATGGCTACACCTTC. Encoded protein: CASSQDDGQTNYGYTF.

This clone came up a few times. CDR3 bases: TGTGCCAGTAGTATATGGGGACTAGCGGGTCAAGAGGGTACAGATACGCAGTATTTT. This encodes CASSIWGLAGQEGTDTQYF. The chain joins TRBV19 to TRBJ2-3; 12 bases fit TRBD2. Germline V gives CDR1 LNHDA, CDR2 SQIVND (reference sequence). J was trimmed by 3 bases and V by 2 bases; bases with no gene match: 12. CDR3 size: 19 residues.

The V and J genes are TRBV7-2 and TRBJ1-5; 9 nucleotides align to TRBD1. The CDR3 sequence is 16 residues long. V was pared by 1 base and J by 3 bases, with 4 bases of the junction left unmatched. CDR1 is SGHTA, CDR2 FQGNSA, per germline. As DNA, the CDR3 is TGTGCCAGCAGCTTAGACGGACAGGGGCCCAATCAGCCCCAGCATTTT. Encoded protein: CASSLDGQGPNQPQHF.

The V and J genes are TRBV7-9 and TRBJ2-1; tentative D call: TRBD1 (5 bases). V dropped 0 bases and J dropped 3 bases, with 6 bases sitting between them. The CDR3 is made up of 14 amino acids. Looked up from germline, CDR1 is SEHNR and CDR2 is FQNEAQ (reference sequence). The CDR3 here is CASSLADSYNEQFF. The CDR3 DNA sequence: TGTGCCAGCAGCTTAGCTGACAGCTACAATGAGCAGTTCTTC.

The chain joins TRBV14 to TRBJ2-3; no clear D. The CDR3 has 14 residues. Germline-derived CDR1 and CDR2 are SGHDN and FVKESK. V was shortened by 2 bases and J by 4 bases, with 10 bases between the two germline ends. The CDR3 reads CASSQPRSPDTQYF. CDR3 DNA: TGTGCCAGCAGCCAACCCCGGTCCCCAGATACGCAGTATTTT.

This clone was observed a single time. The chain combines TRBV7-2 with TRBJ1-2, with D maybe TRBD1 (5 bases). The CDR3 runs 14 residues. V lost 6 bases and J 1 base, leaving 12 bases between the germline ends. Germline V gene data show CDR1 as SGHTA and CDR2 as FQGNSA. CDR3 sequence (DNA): TGTGCCAGCAGACAGAGCCAGGGTAACTATGGCTACACCTTC. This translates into CASRQSQGNYGYTF.

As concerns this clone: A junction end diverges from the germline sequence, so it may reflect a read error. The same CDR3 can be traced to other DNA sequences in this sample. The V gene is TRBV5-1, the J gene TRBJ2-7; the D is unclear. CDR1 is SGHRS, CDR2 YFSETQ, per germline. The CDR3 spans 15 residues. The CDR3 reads CASSLVPQDPYEQYF. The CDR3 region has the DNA TGCGCCAGCAGTTTGGTTCCCCAGGATCCCTACGAGCAGTACTTC.

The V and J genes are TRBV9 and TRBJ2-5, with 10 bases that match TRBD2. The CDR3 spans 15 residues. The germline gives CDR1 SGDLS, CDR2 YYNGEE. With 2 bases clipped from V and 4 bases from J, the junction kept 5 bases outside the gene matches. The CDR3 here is CASSVRAGGRETQYF. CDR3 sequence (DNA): TGTGCCAGCAGCGTGAGAGCGGGGGGGCGAGAGACCCAGTACTTC.

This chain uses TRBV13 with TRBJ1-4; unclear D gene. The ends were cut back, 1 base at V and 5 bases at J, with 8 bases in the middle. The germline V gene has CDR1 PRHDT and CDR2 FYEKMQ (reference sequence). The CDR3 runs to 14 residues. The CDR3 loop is CASSLVGVNEKLFF. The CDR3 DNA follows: TGTGCCAGCAGCTTAGTCGGGGTAAATGAAAAACTGTTTTTT.

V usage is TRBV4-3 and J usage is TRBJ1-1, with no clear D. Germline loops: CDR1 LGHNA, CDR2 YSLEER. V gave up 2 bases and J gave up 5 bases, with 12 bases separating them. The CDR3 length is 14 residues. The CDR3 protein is CASSQRAGGTEAFF. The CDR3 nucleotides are TGCGCCAGCAGCCAAAGGGCCGGAGGAACTGAAGCTTTCTTT.

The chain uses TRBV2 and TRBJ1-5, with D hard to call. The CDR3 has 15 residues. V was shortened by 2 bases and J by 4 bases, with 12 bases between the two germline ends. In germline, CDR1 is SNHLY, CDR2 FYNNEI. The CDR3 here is CASSEFISGNQPQHF. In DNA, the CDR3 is TGTGCCAGCAGTGAATTTATTTCGGGGAATCAGCCCCAGCATTTT.

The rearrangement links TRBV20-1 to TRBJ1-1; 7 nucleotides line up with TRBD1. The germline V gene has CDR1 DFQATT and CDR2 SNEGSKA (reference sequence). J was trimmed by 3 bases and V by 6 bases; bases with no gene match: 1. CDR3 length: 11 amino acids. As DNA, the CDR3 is TGCAGTGCCGGACAGGACACTGAAGCTTTCTTT. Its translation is CSAGQDTEAFF.

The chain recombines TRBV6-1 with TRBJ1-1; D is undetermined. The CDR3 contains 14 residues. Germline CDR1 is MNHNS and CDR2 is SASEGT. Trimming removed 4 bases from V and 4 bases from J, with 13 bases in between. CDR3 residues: CASSAGILGTEAFF. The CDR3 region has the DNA TGTGCCAGCAGTGCGGGGATTCTGGGCACTGAAGCTTTCTTT.

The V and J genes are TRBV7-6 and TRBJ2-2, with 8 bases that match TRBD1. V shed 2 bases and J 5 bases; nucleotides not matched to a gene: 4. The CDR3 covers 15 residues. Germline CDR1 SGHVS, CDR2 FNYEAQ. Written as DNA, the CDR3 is TGTGCCAGCAGCTTAACAGGGGGAAAAACCGGGGAGCTGTTTTTT. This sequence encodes CASSLTGGKTGELFF. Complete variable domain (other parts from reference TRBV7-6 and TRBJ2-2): GAGVSQSPRYKVTKRGQDVALRCDPISGHVSLYWYRQALGQGPEFLTYFNYEAQQDKSGLPNDRFSAERPEGSISTLTIQRTEQRDSAMYRCASSLTGGKTGELFFGEGSRLTVL.

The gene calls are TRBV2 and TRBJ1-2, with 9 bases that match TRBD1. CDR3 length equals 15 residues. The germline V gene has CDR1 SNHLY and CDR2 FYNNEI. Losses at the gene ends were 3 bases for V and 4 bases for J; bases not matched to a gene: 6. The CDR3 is CASSEPGTGTYGYTF. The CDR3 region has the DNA TGTGCCAGCAGTGAGCCCGGGACAGGGACCTATGGCTACACCTTC.